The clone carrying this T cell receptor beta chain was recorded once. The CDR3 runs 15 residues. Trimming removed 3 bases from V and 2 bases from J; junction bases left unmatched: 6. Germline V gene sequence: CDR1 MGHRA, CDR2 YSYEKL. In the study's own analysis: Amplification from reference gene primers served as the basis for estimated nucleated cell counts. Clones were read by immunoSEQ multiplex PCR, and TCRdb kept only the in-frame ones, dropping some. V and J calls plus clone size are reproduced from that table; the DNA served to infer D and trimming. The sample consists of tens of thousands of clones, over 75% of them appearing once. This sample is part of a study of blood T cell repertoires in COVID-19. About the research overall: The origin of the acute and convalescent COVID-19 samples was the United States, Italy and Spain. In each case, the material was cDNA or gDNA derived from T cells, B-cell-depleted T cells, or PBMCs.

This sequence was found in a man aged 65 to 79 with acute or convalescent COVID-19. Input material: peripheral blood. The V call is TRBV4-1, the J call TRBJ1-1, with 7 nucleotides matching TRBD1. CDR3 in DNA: TGCGCCAGCAGCCACTCCGGGACAGCTAACACTGAAGCTTTCTTT. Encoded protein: CASSHSGTANTEAFF.